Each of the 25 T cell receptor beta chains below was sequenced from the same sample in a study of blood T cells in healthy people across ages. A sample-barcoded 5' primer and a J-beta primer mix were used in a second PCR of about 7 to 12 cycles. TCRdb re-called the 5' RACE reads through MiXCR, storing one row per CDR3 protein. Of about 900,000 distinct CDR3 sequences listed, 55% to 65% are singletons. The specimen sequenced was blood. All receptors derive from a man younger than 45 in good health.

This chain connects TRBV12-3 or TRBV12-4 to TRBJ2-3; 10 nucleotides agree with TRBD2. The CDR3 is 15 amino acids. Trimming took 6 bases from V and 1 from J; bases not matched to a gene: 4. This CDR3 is CASRAGTSGTDTQYF. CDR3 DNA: TGTGCCAGCAGAGCCGGGACTAGCGGCACAGATACGCAGTATTTT.

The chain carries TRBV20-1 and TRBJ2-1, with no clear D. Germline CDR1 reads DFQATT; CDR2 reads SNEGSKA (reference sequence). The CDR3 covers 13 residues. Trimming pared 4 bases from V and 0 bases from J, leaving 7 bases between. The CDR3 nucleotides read TGCAGTGCTATGAAAAGCTCCTACAATGAGCAGTTCTTC. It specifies CSAMKSSYNEQFF.

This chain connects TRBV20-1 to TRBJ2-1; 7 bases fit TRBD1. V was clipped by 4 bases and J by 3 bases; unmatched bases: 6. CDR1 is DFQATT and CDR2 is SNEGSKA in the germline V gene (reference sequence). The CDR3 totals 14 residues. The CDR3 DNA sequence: TGCAGTGCTACCCCGGGACAGAGCTACAATGAGCAGTTCTTC. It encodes CSATPGQSYNEQFF.

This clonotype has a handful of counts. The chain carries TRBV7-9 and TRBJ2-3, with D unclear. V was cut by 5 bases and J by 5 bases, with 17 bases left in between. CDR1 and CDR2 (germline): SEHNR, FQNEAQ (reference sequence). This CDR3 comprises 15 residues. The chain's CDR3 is CASSDPLTAGDTQYF. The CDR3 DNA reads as TGTGCCAGCAGCGACCCGCTCACCGCCGGAGATACGCAGTATTTT. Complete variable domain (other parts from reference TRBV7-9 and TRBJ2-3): DTGVSQNPRHKITKRGQNVTFRCDPISEHNRLYWYRQTLGQGPEFLTYFQNEAQLEKSRLLSDRFSAERPKGSFSTLEIQRTEQGDSAMYLCASSDPLTAGDTQYFGPGTRLTVL.

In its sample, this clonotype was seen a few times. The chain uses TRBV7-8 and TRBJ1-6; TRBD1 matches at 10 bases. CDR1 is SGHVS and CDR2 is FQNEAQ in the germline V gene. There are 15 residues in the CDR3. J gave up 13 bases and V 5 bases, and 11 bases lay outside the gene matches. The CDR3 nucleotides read TGTGCCAGCAGCGATAGCGGGACAGGGGTGAAGCCCCTCCACTTT. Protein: CASSDSGTGVKPLHF. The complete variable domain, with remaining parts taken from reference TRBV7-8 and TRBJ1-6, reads GAGVSQSPRYKVAKRGQDVALRCDPISGHVSLFWYQQALGQGPEFLTYFQNEAQLDKSGLPSDRFFAERPEGSVSTLKIQRTQQEDSAVYLCASSDSGTGVKPLHFGNGTRLTVT.

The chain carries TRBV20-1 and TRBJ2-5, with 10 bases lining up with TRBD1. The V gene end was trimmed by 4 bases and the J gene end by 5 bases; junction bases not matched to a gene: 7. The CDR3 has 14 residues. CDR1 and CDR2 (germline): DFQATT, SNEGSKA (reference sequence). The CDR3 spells CSAIGDRGVETQYF. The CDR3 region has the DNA TGCAGTGCTATTGGGGACAGGGGCGTCGAGACCCAGTACTTC.

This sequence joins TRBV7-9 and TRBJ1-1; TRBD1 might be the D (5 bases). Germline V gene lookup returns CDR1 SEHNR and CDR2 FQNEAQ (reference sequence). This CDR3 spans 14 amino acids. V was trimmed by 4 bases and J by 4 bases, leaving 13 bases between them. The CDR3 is CASSSANGGTEAFF. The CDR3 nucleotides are TGTGCCAGCAGCTCGGCAAACGGGGGCACTGAAGCTTTCTTT.

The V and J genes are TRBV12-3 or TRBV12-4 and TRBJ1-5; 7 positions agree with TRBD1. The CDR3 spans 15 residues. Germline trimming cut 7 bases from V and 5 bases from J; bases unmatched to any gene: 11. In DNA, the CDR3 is TGTGCCAGCACCGCCCGGGACAGACCTTATCAGCCCCAGCATTTT. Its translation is CASTARDRPYQPQHF.

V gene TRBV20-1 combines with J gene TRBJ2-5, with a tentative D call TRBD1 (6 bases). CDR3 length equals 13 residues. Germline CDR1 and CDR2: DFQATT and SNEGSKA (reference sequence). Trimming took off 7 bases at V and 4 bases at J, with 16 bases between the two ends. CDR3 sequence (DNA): TGCAGTGTGGGGCAGGGGATTTCAGAGACCCAGTACTTC. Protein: CSVGQGISETQYF.

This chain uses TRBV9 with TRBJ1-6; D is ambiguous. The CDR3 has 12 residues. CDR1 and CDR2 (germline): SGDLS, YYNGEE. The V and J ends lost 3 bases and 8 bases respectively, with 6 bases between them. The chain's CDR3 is CASSAGDSPLHF. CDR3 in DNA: TGTGCCAGCAGCGCCGGGGATTCACCCCTCCACTTT.

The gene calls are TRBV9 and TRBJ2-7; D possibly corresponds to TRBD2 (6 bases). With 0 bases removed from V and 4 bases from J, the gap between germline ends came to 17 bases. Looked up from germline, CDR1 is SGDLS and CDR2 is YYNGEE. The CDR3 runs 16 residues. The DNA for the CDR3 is TGTGCCAGCAGCGTAGCTGGGGCGGCGGGGCGATACGAGCAGTACTTC. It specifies CASSVAGAAGRYEQYF.

In nucleotides, the CDR3 is TGTGCCAGCAGTTACTCGAGGAACTTCCGGACATCGAGTGGACTGTTTTTT. Translated: CASSYSRNFRTSSGLFF. The chain combines TRBV6-5 with TRBJ1-4; D possibly corresponds to TRBD1 (5 bases). The germline V gene has CDR1 MNHEY and CDR2 SVGAGI. The CDR3 length is 17 residues. V lost 0 bases to trimming and J lost 13 bases, with 24 bases between them.

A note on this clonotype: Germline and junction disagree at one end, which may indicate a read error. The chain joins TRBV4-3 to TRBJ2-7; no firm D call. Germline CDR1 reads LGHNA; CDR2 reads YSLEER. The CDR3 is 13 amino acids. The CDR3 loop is CASSQVVSYKQYF. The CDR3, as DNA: TGCGCCAGCAGCCAAGTGGTCTCCTACAAGCAGTACTTC.

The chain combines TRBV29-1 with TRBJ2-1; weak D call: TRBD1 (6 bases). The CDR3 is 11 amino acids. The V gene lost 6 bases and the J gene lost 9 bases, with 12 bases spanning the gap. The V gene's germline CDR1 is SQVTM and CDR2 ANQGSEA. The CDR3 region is CSVAQGTEQFF. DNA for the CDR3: TGCAGCGTCGCACAGGGAACTGAGCAGTTCTTC.

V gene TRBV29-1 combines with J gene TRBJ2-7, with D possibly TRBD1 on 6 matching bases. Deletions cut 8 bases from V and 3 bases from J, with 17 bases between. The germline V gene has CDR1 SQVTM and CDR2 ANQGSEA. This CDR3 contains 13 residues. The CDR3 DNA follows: TGCAGCATTCTTGGACAGAGTTTCTACGAGCAGTACTTC. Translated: CSILGQSFYEQYF.

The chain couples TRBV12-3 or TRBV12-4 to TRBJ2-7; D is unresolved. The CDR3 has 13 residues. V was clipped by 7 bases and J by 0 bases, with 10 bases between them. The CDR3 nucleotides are TGTGCCAGCACAACAGCCGACTCCTACGAGCAGTACTTC. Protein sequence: CASTTADSYEQYF.

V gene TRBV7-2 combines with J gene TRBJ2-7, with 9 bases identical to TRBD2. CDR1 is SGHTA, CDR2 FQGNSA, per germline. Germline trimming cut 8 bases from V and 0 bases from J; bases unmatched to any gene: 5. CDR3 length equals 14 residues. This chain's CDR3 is CASSLAGFSYEQYF. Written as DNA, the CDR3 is TGTGCCAGCTCGCTAGCGGGGTTCTCCTACGAGCAGTACTTC.

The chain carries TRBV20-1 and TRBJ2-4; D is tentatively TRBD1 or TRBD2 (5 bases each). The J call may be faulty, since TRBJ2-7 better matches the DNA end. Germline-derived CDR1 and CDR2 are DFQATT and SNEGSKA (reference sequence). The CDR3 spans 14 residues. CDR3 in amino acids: CSARLGRGTYEQYF. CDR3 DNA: TGCAGTGCTAGGTTGGGACGGGGTACGTACGAGCAGTACTTC.

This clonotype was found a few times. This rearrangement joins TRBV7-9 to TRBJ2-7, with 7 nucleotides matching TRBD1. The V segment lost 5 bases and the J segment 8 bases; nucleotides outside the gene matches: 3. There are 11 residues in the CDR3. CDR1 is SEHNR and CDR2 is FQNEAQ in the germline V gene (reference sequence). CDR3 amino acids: CASSEGQQQYF. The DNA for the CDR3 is TGTGCCAGCAGCGAGGGACAGCAGCAGTACTTC.

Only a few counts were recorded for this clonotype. The CDR3 nucleotides read TGTGCCAGCAGCCCTGGCGTAGCGGGACCAAGCTCCTACAATGAGCAGTTCTTC. The encoded protein is CASSPGVAGPSSYNEQFF. This chain connects TRBV7-9 to TRBJ2-1; 8 bases match TRBD2. There are 18 residues in the CDR3. Trimming at V came to 5 bases and at J to 0 bases, leaving 12 bases not matched to a gene. CDR1 SEHNR and CDR2 FQNEAQ come from the germline V gene (reference sequence).

CDR3 DNA sequence: TGTGCCATCAGGCCCCCGGGAGACTCTGCATACGAGCAGTACTTC. Amino acids: CAIRPPGDSAYEQYF. The J gene is TRBJ2-7, the V gene TRBV10-3; TRBD2 might be the D (6 bases). V lost 6 bases and J lost 4, with 19 bases in between. Germline V gene data show CDR1 as ENHRY and CDR2 as SYGVKD. CDR3 size: 15 residues.

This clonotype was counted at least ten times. The CDR3: CSVAKGSPRSGANVLTF. The CDR3 bases are TGCAGCGTTGCGAAGGGCTCCCCAAGATCTGGGGCCAACGTCCTGACTTTC. The V and J genes are TRBV29-1 and TRBJ2-6; D not resolved. Germline V gives CDR1 SQVTM, CDR2 ANQGSEA. The CDR3 spans 17 residues. V lost 4 bases and J lost 1, with 17 bases in between.

CDR3 protein: CASSGRLAGASTDTQYF. Written as DNA, the CDR3 is TGTGCCAGCAGCGGCAGACTAGCGGGGGCGTCCACAGATACGCAGTATTTT. V usage is TRBV7-2 and J usage is TRBJ2-3; 12 nucleotides agree with TRBD2. CDR1 is SGHTA and CDR2 is FQGNSA in the germline V gene. This CDR3 has 17 amino acids. The ends lost 5 bases at V and 2 bases at J; junction bases unmatched: 8.

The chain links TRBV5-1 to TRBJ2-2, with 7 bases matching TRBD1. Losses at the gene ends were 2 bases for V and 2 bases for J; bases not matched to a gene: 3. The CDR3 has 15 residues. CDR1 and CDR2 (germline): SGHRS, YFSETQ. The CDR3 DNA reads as TGCGCCAGCAGCTTATGGGACAGAAACACCGGGGAGCTGTTTTTT. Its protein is CASSLWDRNTGELFF. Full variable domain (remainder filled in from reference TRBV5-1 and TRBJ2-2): KAGVTQTPRYLIKTRGQQVTLSCSPISGHRSVSWYQQTPGQGLQFLFEYFSETQRNKGNFPGRFSGRQFSNSRSEMNVSTLELGDSALYLCASSLWDRNTGELFFGEGSRLTVL.

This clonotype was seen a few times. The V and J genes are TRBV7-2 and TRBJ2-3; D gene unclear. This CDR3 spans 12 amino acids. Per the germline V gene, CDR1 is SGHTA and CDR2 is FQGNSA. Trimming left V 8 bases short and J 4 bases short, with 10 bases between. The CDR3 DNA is TGTGCCAGCGCCCTCCTCCCAGATACGCAGTATTTT. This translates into CASALLPDTQYF.